The 10 T cell receptor beta chains listed next were all sequenced from one sample in a study of beta chain features in type 1 diabetes. What was sequenced were expressed TCRB transcripts, since all of the isolated RNA had been reverse transcribed. The assay was immunoSEQ multiplex PCR, and TCRdb's table has in-frame clones only and misses some. The data hold about 930,000 clones, with 15% to 20% observed a single time. Sequencing used naive CD4+ T cells from blood. The receptor set was obtained from a young woman in good health.

This clone was counted only a few times. This rearrangement joins TRBV5-4 to TRBJ2-3; the D gene could be TRBD1 or TRBD2 (5 bases each). CDR1 SGHNT and CDR2 YYREEE come from the germline V gene (reference sequence). The CDR3 spans 14 residues. V was cut by 5 bases and J by 0 bases, with 10 bases left in between. This CDR3 is CASRGRDSTDTQYF. The CDR3 region has the DNA TGTGCCAGCAGGGGACGGGATAGCACAGATACGCAGTATTTT.

The chain has TRBV5-1 and TRBJ1-1; D not resolved. The CDR3 length is 14 residues. V lost 4 bases and J lost 0, with 10 bases in between. CDR1 and CDR2 from the germline V gene are SGHRS and YFSETQ. The CDR3 DNA follows: TGCGCCAGCAGCGGCCCACGGGTGAACACTGAAGCTTTCTTT. Its translation is CASSGPRVNTEAFF.

The V gene is TRBV6-5, the J gene TRBJ2-1, with a tentative D call TRBD1 (5 bases). The CDR3 sequence is 13 residues long. In germline, CDR1 is MNHEY, CDR2 SVGAGI. Between the trimmed V and J ends, which lost 2 bases and 7 bases, there was a span of 9 bases. The CDR3 spells CASSYIDRNEQFF. The CDR3 coding sequence is TGTGCCAGCAGTTACATCGACAGAAATGAGCAGTTCTTC.

There are a few counts of this clone. J is TRBJ1-2 and V is TRBV2, with TRBD1 matching 8 bases. The CDR3 length is 15 residues. Germline V gives CDR1 SNHLY, CDR2 FYNNEI. The V and J ends lost 6 bases and 0 bases, in that order; junction bases with no gene match: 6. This CDR3 is CASRDDRGSNYGYTF. The CDR3 DNA sequence: TGTGCCAGCAGAGACGACAGGGGCTCTAACTATGGCTACACCTTC. Complete variable domain (other parts from reference TRBV2 and TRBJ1-2): EPEVTQTPSHQVTQMGQEVILRCVPISNHLYFYWYRQILGQKVEFLVSFYNNEISEKSEIFDDQFSVERPDGSNFTLKIRSTKLEDSAMYFCASRDDRGSNYGYTFGSGTRLTVV.

This clone has a handful of counts. The chain links TRBV9 to TRBJ2-2; TRBD1 aligns across 10 bases. The CDR3 has 16 residues. V was clipped by 2 bases and J by 4 bases; unmatched bases: 5. Germline lookup yields CDR1 SGDLS and CDR2 YYNGEE. CDR3 bases: TGTGCCAGCAGCGTGGGACAGGGGCAAGTCACCGGGGAGCTGTTTTTT. Protein sequence: CASSVGQGQVTGELFF.

This chain uses TRBV5-1 with TRBJ2-2; 10 bases align to TRBD2. Trimming removed 0 bases from V and 5 bases from J; junction bases left unmatched: 4. The CDR3 consists of 16 residues. Germline assignment: CDR1 SGHRS and CDR2 YFSETQ. The CDR3 is CASSLVLAGDTGELFF. CDR3 nucleotide sequence: TGCGCCAGCAGCTTGGTTCTAGCGGGAGATACCGGGGAGCTGTTTTTT.

This clone was counted only a few times. The chain has TRBV27 and TRBJ1-2; a possible D gene is TRBD1 (5 bases). The CDR3 runs to 14 residues. CDR1 is MNHEY and CDR2 is SMNVEV in the germline V gene (reference sequence). The germline V and J ends were trimmed by 3 bases and 7 bases, with 15 bases remaining between them. The CDR3 coding sequence is TGTGCCAGCAGTTTCGGGGGTCGATTGGGTGGCTACACCTTC. It encodes CASSFGGRLGGYTF.

The V gene is TRBV7-9, the J gene TRBJ1-1; D not resolved. The CDR3 is 13 residues long. V lost 2 bases to trimming and J lost 4 bases, with 8 bases between them. CDR1 is SEHNR, CDR2 FQNEAQ, per germline (reference sequence). CDR3 sequence: CASSLNVGTEAFF. The DNA for the CDR3 is TGTGCCAGCAGCTTAAATGTAGGCACTGAAGCTTTCTTT.

This clone has more than one count but fewer than ten. V usage is TRBV4-2 and J usage is TRBJ2-7; D is possibly TRBD1 (6 bases). V lost 4 bases and J lost 2, with 18 bases in between. Germline loops: CDR1 LGHNA, CDR2 YNFKEQ. The CDR3 extends over 16 amino acids. CDR3 sequence (DNA): TGTGCCAGCAGCCCCTCAACAGGGCTTGATGCCTACGAGCAGTACTTC. Translation: CASSPSTGLDAYEQYF.

There are a few counts of this clone. The chain carries TRBV6-5 and TRBJ1-5; 7 bases are shared with TRBD1. J gave up 7 bases and V 7 bases, and 7 bases lay outside the gene matches. This CDR3 is 13 amino acids long. CDR1 and CDR2 from the germline V gene are MNHEY and SVGAGI. In DNA form, the CDR3 reads TGTGCCAGCACTCAGGGGGACGGCCAGCCCCAGCATTTT. Its translation: CASTQGDGQPQHF.